This TCR beta chain stems from a study of T cells in tuberculosis. Overall study context: T cells were selected with CD1B tetramers loaded with glucose monomycolate. Study-wide points: T cells binding CD1B-GMM tetramer weakly possibly escaped the sort.

The CDR3 consists of 14 residues. V shed 3 bases and J 5 bases; nucleotides not matched to a gene: 4. Germline V lookup: CDR1 LNHNV, CDR2 YYDKDF (reference sequence). Data came from immunoSEQ multiplex PCR; TCRdb stores just in-frame clones and leaves some out. The repertoire includes about 58,000 clones, around 90% of them detected once, and 21% sits in the top ten. After thawing and overnight rest, PBMC were stained with GMM-loaded CD1B tetramer, viability dye and anti-CD3 for sorting. The CD1B tetramers carried C32 glucose monomycolate purified from Rhodococcus equi. From each donor, some 100,000 tetramer-negative cells were sorted.

The chain recombines TRBV15 with TRBJ2-1; 7 bases are a match to TRBD1. This sequence originates from an adult woman with latent tuberculosis. Sequencing input: CD1b-GMM tetramer-negative cells sorted from PBMCs. The CDR3 DNA sequence: TGTGCCACCAGCAGGGGAACAGGGGACAATGAGCAGTTCTTC. Amino acid sequence: CATSRGTGDNEQFF.